These 19 T cell receptor beta chains originate from one sample sequenced in a study of blood T cells in healthy people across ages. With a J-beta primer mix and a sample-barcoded 5' primer, a second PCR ran 7 to 11 cycles. TCRdb fed the 5' RACE reads into MiXCR, producing one record per CDR3 protein. This table has around 2 million distinct CDR3 sequences, roughly two fifths appearing once. The specimen sequenced was blood. These receptors were obtained from a human donor in good health.

This clonotype showed up many times. The rearrangement uses TRBV5-1 and TRBJ2-7; D possibly corresponds to TRBD1 (5 bases). V lost 5 bases to trimming and J lost 6 bases, with 9 bases between them. The CDR3 has 11 amino acids. The germline V gene encodes CDR1 SGHRS and CDR2 YFSETQ. Here the CDR3 reads CASRGALEQYF. The CDR3, as DNA: TGCGCCAGCAGAGGGGCCCTCGAGCAGTACTTC.

This clonotype was found once. A junction boundary mismatches the germline segment, possibly from a read error. The chain is built from TRBV5-1 and TRBJ2-5; unclear D gene. The length of the CDR3 is 11 residues. Germline V gene lookup returns CDR1 SGHRS and CDR2 YFSETQ. CDR3 coding DNA: TGCGCCGGCAGATCTACCCAGACCCAGTACTTC. Amino acid sequence: CAGRSTQTQYF.

This chain links TRBV20-1 with TRBJ2-1; 7 bases line up with TRBD2. This CDR3 spans 14 amino acids. Losses at the gene ends were 6 bases for V and 1 base for J; bases not matched to a gene: 6. In germline, CDR1 is DFQATT, CDR2 SNEGSKA (reference sequence). CDR3 protein: CSAMGRGSYNEQFF. CDR3 nucleotides: TGCAGTGCAATGGGGAGGGGTTCCTACAATGAGCAGTTCTTC.

J is TRBJ1-1 and V is TRBV10-3, with 10 bases identical to TRBD1. Germline V gene data show CDR1 as ENHRY and CDR2 as SYGVKD. J gave up 5 bases and V 6 bases, and 9 bases lay outside the gene matches. CDR3 length: 15 amino acids. The CDR3 region is CAIRGTGALGTEAFF. In DNA form, the CDR3 reads TGTGCCATCAGGGGGACAGGGGCGCTGGGGACTGAAGCTTTCTTT.

The table lists this clonotype with many counts. In DNA form, the CDR3 reads TGTGCCAGCAGCGTGTCGACTAGCGGGGGAACCGGGGAGCTGTTTTTT. Its translation: CASSVSTSGGTGELFF. The chain uses TRBV9 and TRBJ2-2; 12 bases map to TRBD2. CDR1 SGDLS and CDR2 YYNGEE come from the germline V gene. CDR3 length: 16 residues. V trimming: 2 bases; J trimming: 5 bases; junction bases outside the gene matches: 4. Drawing the rest from reference TRBV9 and TRBJ2-2, the complete variable domain is DSGVTQTPKHLITATGQRVTLRCSPRSGDLSVYWYQQSLDQGLQFLIQYYNGEERAKGNILERFSAQQFPDLHSELNLSSLELGDSALYFCASSVSTSGGTGELFFGEGSRLTVL.

DNA of the CDR3: TGTGCCAGCAGTTTATTCCCAGATCCTAACTATGGCTACACCTTC. Protein: CASSLFPDPNYGYTF. The genes are TRBV12-3 or TRBV12-4 and TRBJ1-2; no firm D call. The CDR3 spans 15 residues. The germline V and J ends were trimmed by 2 bases and 0 bases, with 10 bases remaining between them.

The chain uses TRBV3-1 and TRBJ1-2; no definite D call. Germline loops: CDR1 LGHDT, CDR2 YNNKEL (reference sequence). V was pared by 1 base and J by 1 base, with 10 bases between. The CDR3 consists of 15 residues. The CDR3 DNA follows: TGTGCCAGCAGCCAAGGGGTGTTGGATAACTATGGCTACACCTTC. This sequence encodes CASSQGVLDNYGYTF.

This clonotype was seen just once. The chain has TRBV7-2 and TRBJ1-6; D is unclear. Germline V gives CDR1 SGHTA, CDR2 FQGNSA. Trimming took 2 bases from V and 10 from J, leaving 18 bases between them. The CDR3 has 16 amino acids. The CDR3: CASSLMGWAAGSPLHF. CDR3 nucleotides: TGTGCCAGCAGCTTAATGGGGTGGGCAGCGGGATCACCCCTCCACTTT.

In DNA, the CDR3 is TGTGCCAGCAGCTTATCGCAGGAGGGCTTCTACGAGCAGTACTTC. Amino acid sequence: CASSLSQEGFYEQYF. The rearrangement links TRBV11-2 to TRBJ2-7; D is perhaps TRBD2 (6 bases). Looked up from germline, CDR1 is SGHAT and CDR2 is FQNNGV. The CDR3 spans 15 residues. Deletions cut 2 bases from V and 3 bases from J, with 14 bases between.

This chain uses TRBV10-3 with TRBJ1-2; D gene unclear. The CDR3 contains 15 residues. Germline V gives CDR1 ENHRY, CDR2 SYGVKD. Between the trimmed V and J ends, which lost 4 bases and 8 bases, there was a span of 20 bases. The CDR3 nucleotides are TGTGCCATCAGTGCCACGGTCGTGGGTCAGAGAGGCTACACCTTC. This translates into CAISATVVGQRGYTF.

This clonotype came up a few times. The rearrangement uses TRBV12-3 or TRBV12-4 and TRBJ1-2; 9 positions agree with TRBD1. The CDR3 runs to 16 residues. Unmatched junction bases numbered 4, after V lost 0 bases and J lost 2 bases. For the CDR3, the DNA is TGTGCCAGCAGTTTAGCGTACAGGGGGCGGAACTATGGCTACACCTTC. It is translated as CASSLAYRGRNYGYTF.

The rearrangement uses TRBV3-1 and TRBJ2-3; 8 positions agree with TRBD2. Unmatched junction bases numbered 16, after V lost 0 bases and J lost 2 bases. From germline, CDR1 is LGHDT and CDR2 YNNKEL (reference sequence). CDR3 length equals 20 residues. CDR3 sequence (DNA): TGTGCCAGCAGCCAAGATCCCACGGAGGAAGCGGGGGCCCTCACAGATACGCAGTATTTT. The encoded protein is CASSQDPTEEAGALTDTQYF.

This clonotype came up a few times. V and J are TRBV29-1 and TRBJ1-1, with no clear D. CDR1 and CDR2 (germline): SQVTM, ANQGSEA. The CDR3 is 14 amino acids. V lost 3 bases to trimming and J lost 4 bases, with 15 bases between them. The DNA for the CDR3 is TGCAGCGTTGAGCTCAGGATTGCCGGCACTGAAGCTTTCTTT. Its protein product is CSVELRIAGTEAFF.

Turning to this clonotype: One junction end does not reproduce the germline sequence, and a read error may be involved. The V gene is TRBV12-3 or TRBV12-4, the J gene TRBJ2-4, with D possibly matching TRBD2 (6 bases). CDR3 length equals 20 residues. The CDR3 nucleotides are TGTGCCAACAGTCGGGGGACTCCGGGACTTGGGTTGATAGCCAAAAACATTCAGTACTTC. Amino acid sequence: CANSRGTPGLGLIAKNIQYF.

This clonotype has a handful of counts. This chain uses TRBV28 with TRBJ1-2; TRBD1 matches at 9 bases. The CDR3 covers 12 residues. Germline CDR1 is MDHEN and CDR2 is SYDVKM. With V trimmed by 8 bases and J by 6 bases, 4 bases remained unmatched. This CDR3 is CASSDRGHGYTF. In nucleotides, the CDR3 is TGTGCCAGCTCGGACAGGGGACATGGCTACACCTTC.

J is TRBJ2-7 and V is TRBV4-2; 7 nucleotides align to TRBD2. Trimming cost V 1 base and J 2 bases; bases outside gene matches: 8. The CDR3 has 16 residues. CDR1 is LGHNA and CDR2 is YNFKEQ in the germline V gene. The CDR3 DNA is TGTGCCAGCAGCCAAGTCCCGGGACTAAAACCCTACGAGCAGTACTTC. It encodes CASSQVPGLKPYEQYF.

This sequence joins TRBV20-1 and TRBJ1-2; TRBD1 agrees at 9 bases. The CDR3 contains 15 residues. The V gene end was trimmed by 5 bases and the J gene end by 4 bases; junction bases not matched to a gene: 11. From germline, CDR1 is DFQATT and CDR2 SNEGSKA (reference sequence). CDR3 sequence (DNA): TGCAGTGCTCGTGGGACAGGGCGACTCCGCTATGGCTACACCTTC. Protein: CSARGTGRLRYGYTF.

This sequence joins TRBV2 and TRBJ2-1, with TRBD1 as a possible D gene (5 bases). V lost 7 bases and J lost 9, with 7 bases in between. Germline V CDR1 and CDR2: SNHLY, FYNNEI. The CDR3 is made up of 10 amino acids. CDR3: CASKGVEQFF. The CDR3 DNA reads as TGTGCCAGCAAAGGGGTTGAGCAGTTCTTC.

This sequence joins TRBV12-3 or TRBV12-4 and TRBJ1-3; no firm D call. With 3 bases removed from V and 0 bases from J, the gap between germline ends came to 6 bases. The CDR3 has 14 residues. The CDR3 region is CASSFPLSGNTIYF. CDR3 coding DNA: TGTGCCAGCAGTTTCCCCCTCTCTGGAAACACCATATATTTT.